This TCR beta chain was profiled in a study of T cell responses to AZD1222 COVID-19 vaccine. The data were produced by immunoSEQ multiplex PCR, yet TCRdb's version contains in-frame clones alone and is incomplete. The sample carries more than 140,000 clones, approximately 90% recorded once. The CDR3 is made up of 13 amino acids. V lost 5 bases to trimming and J lost 6 bases, with 13 bases between them. In germline, CDR1 is SEHNR, CDR2 FQNEAQ (reference sequence). The V gene is TRBV7-9, the J gene TRBJ1-2; D unresolved. The specimen was peripheral blood, collected on day 0 of MenACWY control vaccination. The TCR was taken from an adult in good health. The chain's CDR3 is CASSNTEVDGYTF. The CDR3 DNA reads as TGTGCCAGCAGCAATACAGAAGTAGATGGCTACACCTTC.